The T cell receptor beta chain under discussion was sequenced for a study of patients and donors after allogeneic stem cell transplantation. This clonotype was seen a few times. Each CDR3 protein gets one entry after TCRdb re-called the RT-PCR reads with MiXCR. This repertoire shows 70,000 to 85,000 distinct CDR3 sequences, roughly 29% found once; its top ten account for 26%. With 3 bases clipped from V and 7 bases from J, the junction kept 8 bases outside the gene matches. From germline, CDR1 is KGHSH and CDR2 LQKENI. The CDR3 sequence is 14 residues long. The rearrangement joins TRBV18 to TRBJ1-1, with 7 bases matching TRBD1. The material sequenced was blood, either unsorted or a sorted T cell fraction (not recorded which). The clonotype was recovered from a human donor who was either an allogeneic HSCT recipient or a stem cell or donor lymphocyte infusion donor (not recorded which). It is not recorded whose cells these are; they may come from a transplant donor. The CDR3: CASSPDRVFDEAFF. DNA of the CDR3: TGTGCCAGCTCACCCGACAGGGTCTTCGATGAAGCTTTCTTT.